This is a list of T cell receptor beta chains from one sample in a study of blood T cell repertoires in COVID-19. Sequencing was performed with immunoSEQ multiplex PCR; in TCRdb, only in-frame clones are kept and a portion is missing. The sample yields approximately 130,000 clones, about four fifths seen once. Sequenced sample: peripheral blood. The source is a human donor in a cohort sampled during active COVID-19. Both conserved end residues are part of each CDR3. D genes are given only for firm matches. The size entry is marked missing in some rows and otherwise reads once, few, many or a size class.

v_call	d_call	j_call	clone_size	cdr3_aa	cdr3_nt
TRBV19	NA	TRBJ2-2	NA	CASSIEQGRLNQRELFF	TGTGCCAGTAGTATAGAACAGGGGAGGTTGAATCAAAGGGAGCTGTTTTTT
TRBV6-5	NA	TRBJ2-7	NA	CAAPGLLRDEQYF	TGTGCAGCTCCGGGACTCCTTCGGGACGAGCAGTACTTC
TRBV19	NA	TRBJ1-2	NA	CASSIGRAGYTF	TGTGCCAGTAGTATTGGGAGGGCTGGCTACACCTTC
TRBV5-6	NA	TRBJ1-5	NA	CASSLVRGNQPQHF	TGTGCCAGCAGCTTGGTTCGCGGCAATCAGCCCCAGCATTTT
TRBV29-1	TRBD1	TRBJ2-7	NA	CSVDSGGGYEQYF	TGCAGCGTTGATTCAGGGGGCGGCTACGAGCAGTACTTC
TRBV2	NA	TRBJ2-1	NA	CASRSSRDKNEQFF	TGTGCCAGCCGTTCGAGCAGGGACAAGAATGAGCAGTTCTTC
TRBV5-4	NA	TRBJ1-2	NA	CASSPATAYYGYTF	TGTGCCAGCAGCCCAGCGACGGCGTACTATGGCTACACCTTC
TRBV4-2	NA	TRBJ1-6	NA	CASSPRAGTTNSPLHF	TGTGCCAGCAGTCCCCGGGCCGGGACAACGAATTCACCCCTCCACTTT
TRBV5-1	TRBD2	TRBJ2-7	NA	CASSLGLAGGLEQYF	TGCGCCAGCAGCTTGGGACTAGCGGGGGGGCTCGAGCAGTACTTC
TRBV15	NA	TRBJ1-5	NA	CATSRDWALGRDNQPQHF	TGTGCCACCAGCAGAGATTGGGCCCTAGGCAGGGACAATCAGCCCCAGCATTTT
TRBV29-1	NA	TRBJ2-6	NA	CSVYDWSGGANVLTF	TGCAGCGTTTATGACTGGTCTGGTGGGGCCAACGTCCTGACTTTC
TRBV30	TRBD1	TRBJ2-7	NA	CARGGTGEVSEQYF	TGTGCCCGAGGGGGGACAGGGGAAGTTTCCGAGCAGTACTTC
TRBV15	TRBD1	TRBJ2-1	few	CATSRGQGGHNEQFF	TGTGCCACCAGCCGAGGACAGGGGGGACACAATGAGCAGTTCTTC
TRBV7-2	TRBD1	TRBJ2-7	NA	CASSLATQGPYEQYF	TGTGCCAGCAGCTTAGCGACACAGGGGCCCTACGAGCAGTACTTC
TRBV9	NA	TRBJ2-6	NA	CASSVQGSSGANVLTF	TGTGCCAGCAGCGTACAGGGTAGCTCTGGGGCCAACGTCCTGACTTTC
TRBV18	NA	TRBJ1-4	NA	CASSRYRATNEKLFF	TGTGCCAGCTCACGATACAGGGCAACTAATGAAAAACTGTTTTTT
TRBV3-1/TRBV3-2	NA	TRBJ1-3	many	CASSQAPGSGSGNTIYF	TGTGCCAGCAGCCAAGCCCCAGGTAGCGGCTCTGGAAACACCATATATTTT
TRBV18	TRBD2	TRBJ2-7	NA	CASSLGGSYEQYF	TGTGCCAGCTCACTCGGGGGGTCCTACGAGCAGTACTTC
TRBV27	NA	TRBJ2-7	NA	CASSFTGDEQYF	TGTGCCAGCAGTTTTACCGGTGACGAGCAGTACTTC
TRBV2	NA	TRBJ2-2	NA	CASRSRTRTELNTGELFF	TGTGCCAGCAGATCCCGGACGCGGACAGAACTGAACACCGGGGAGCTGTTTTTT
TRBV27	TRBD1	TRBJ1-2	NA	CASAPKDRVSGYGYTF	TGTGCCAGCGCCCCGAAAGACAGGGTTTCTGGGTATGGCTACACCTTC
TRBV10-2	NA	TRBJ1-4	NA	CASRGDTGYNEKLFF	TGCGCCAGCAGAGGGGATACGGGTTACAATGAAAAACTGTTTTTT
TRBV11-2	NA	TRBJ2-7	NA	CASSGGKEVYEQYF	TGTGCCAGCAGCGGCGGAAAAGAAGTTTACGAGCAGTACTTC
TRBV6-4	NA	TRBJ1-5	NA	CASTRGGVDQPQHF	TGTGCCAGCACCAGAGGAGGGGTTGATCAGCCCCAGCATTTT
TRBV6-5	NA	TRBJ1-3	NA	CASINPGGNTIYF	TGTGCCAGCATCAACCCGGGAGGAAACACCATATATTTT
TRBV5-1	TRBD1	TRBJ2-1	NA	CASSTQGNEQFF	TGCGCCAGCAGCACACAGGGGAATGAGCAGTTCTTC
TRBV19	TRBD1	TRBJ1-2	NA	CASSIGDRAYGYTF	TGTGCCAGTAGTATAGGCGACAGGGCCTATGGCTACACCTTC
TRBV14	NA	TRBJ1-5	few	CASSQNRTEGNQPQHF	TGTGCCAGCAGCCAAAACCGCACGGAGGGCAATCAGCCCCAGCATTTT
TRBV29-1	TRBD1	TRBJ2-7	NA	CSVTGQGAYEQYF	TGCAGCGTTACGGGACAGGGGGCTTACGAGCAGTACTTC
TRBV9	NA	TRBJ2-1	NA	CASSVTIHEQFF	TGTGCCAGCAGCGTAACAATTCATGAGCAGTTCTTC
TRBV13	TRBD1	TRBJ2-1	once	CASSPHNRGEQFF	TGTGCCAGCAGCCCCCACAACAGGGGAGAGCAGTTCTTC
TRBV5-6	TRBD2	TRBJ2-7	NA	CASSVYGGRNYEQYF	TGTGCCAGCAGTGTTTACGGGGGGAGAAACTACGAGCAGTACTTC
TRBV3-1/TRBV3-2	TRBD2	TRBJ2-3	NA	CASTPSVGTSGGTLSDTQYF	TGTGCCAGCACACCAAGTGTCGGGACTAGCGGGGGGACCCTGTCGGATACGCAGTATTTT
TRBV15	NA	TRBJ1-4	NA	CATSFFGDLATNEKLFF	TGTGCCACCAGTTTTTTCGGAGACTTAGCAACTAATGAAAAACTGTTTTTT
TRBV3-1/TRBV3-2	NA	TRBJ2-7	NA	CASSQWQSDEQYF	TGTGCCAGCAGCCAGTGGCAGTCTGACGAGCAGTACTTC
TRBV5-6	TRBD1	TRBJ1-3	NA	CASSFGQEVSGNTIYF	TGTGCCAGCAGCTTCGGACAGGAAGTCTCTGGAAACACCATATATTTT